Presented here are 17 T cell receptor beta chains from one specimen sequenced in a study of OX40 agonist ivuxolimab in advanced cancers. The protocol was immunoSEQ multiplex PCR, while the TCRdb copy is restricted to in-frame clones and leaves out a portion. The table includes about 93,000 clones, 92% detected once. Here the sequenced sample was CD4+ or CD8+ T cells sorted from blood, taken in a trial of the OX40 agonist ivuxolimab. The source of these receptors is an adult with an advanced solid tumor such as melanoma, head and neck, liver or kidney cancer.

This rearrangement joins TRBV25-1 to TRBJ2-5, with D unresolved. The V gene's germline CDR1 is MGHDK and CDR2 SYGVNS. Trimming cost V 0 bases and J 0 bases, with 8 bases left between them. The CDR3 runs to 15 residues. CDR3 DNA sequence: TGTGCCAGCAGTGAATATGTATCCTACCAAGAGACCCAGTACTTC. This gives the protein CASSEYVSYQETQYF.

The genes are TRBV6-1 and TRBJ2-1; 10 bases agree with TRBD1. This CDR3 has 14 amino acids. V lost 8 bases, J lost 4 bases, and 5 bases stayed unmatched. Germline CDR1 is MNHNS and CDR2 is SASEGT. This CDR3 reads CASFRDRGYNEQFF. CDR3 sequence (DNA): TGTGCCAGCTTCCGGGACAGGGGATACAATGAGCAGTTCTTC.

This clone was detected once. This chain joins TRBV10-3 and TRBJ2-1, with 9 bases lining up with TRBD1. Per the germline V gene, CDR1 is ENHRY and CDR2 is SYGVKD. This CDR3 region has 15 residues. After removal of 5 bases from V and 8 bases from J, the junction contained 10 bases not matched to a gene. Written as DNA, the CDR3 is TGTGCCATCAGTTCATATGACAGGGGGAGGGATGAGCAGTTCTTC. Translating gives CAISSYDRGRDEQFF.

This clone was recorded a few times. The chain combines TRBV9 with TRBJ2-7; D remains ambiguous. Germline CDR1 is SGDLS and CDR2 is YYNGEE. This CDR3 is built from 14 residues. V was pared by 0 bases and J by 0 bases, with 7 bases between. This CDR3 is CASSVGVSSYEQYF. CDR3 sequence (DNA): TGTGCCAGCAGCGTAGGAGTGAGCTCCTACGAGCAGTACTTC.

This chain joins TRBV19 and TRBJ2-2, with D perhaps being TRBD1 or TRBD2 (6 bases each). The V end lost 3 bases, the J end lost 4 bases, and 15 bases lay between the germline ends. CDR3 length: 16 residues. CDR1 is LNHDA, CDR2 SQIVND, per germline (reference sequence). The CDR3 region is CASSMLGGRVTGELFF. CDR3 nucleotide sequence: TGTGCCAGTAGTATGTTAGGGGGGCGGGTCACCGGGGAGCTGTTTTTT. Using reference TRBV19 and TRBJ2-2 for the parts outside the CDR3, the full variable domain is DGGITQSPKYLFRKEGQNVTLSCEQNLNHDAMYWYRQDPGQGLRLIYYSQIVNDFQKGDIAEGYSVSREKKESFPLTVTSAQKNPTAFYLCASSMLGGRVTGELFFGEGSRLTVL.

The CDR3 DNA sequence: TGTGCCAGCGCCCAGGCCCCGAACTCCGGAAAACTGTTTTTT. It is translated as CASAQAPNSGKLFF. This chain connects TRBV9 to TRBJ1-4; D is unclear. The CDR3 spans 14 residues. Trimming stripped 7 bases from V and 10 bases from J, with 20 bases between. Germline values: CDR1 SGDLS, CDR2 YYNGEE.

The rearrangement uses TRBV7-6 and TRBJ2-7, with D uncertain. There are 13 residues in the CDR3. Germline V gives CDR1 SGHVS, CDR2 FNYEAQ. Trimming left V 1 base short and J 5 bases short, with 9 bases between. The CDR3 protein is CASSLGPSNEQYF. Here the CDR3 DNA reads TGTGCCAGCAGCTTAGGACCTTCCAACGAGCAGTACTTC.

This clone turned up a few times. This sequence joins TRBV12-5 and TRBJ2-2, with 9 positions matching TRBD2. Germline V gene sequence: CDR1 LGHNT, CDR2 FRNRAP. This CDR3 is built from 17 residues. Trimming at V came to 4 bases and at J to 6 bases, leaving 12 bases not matched to a gene. Here the CDR3 DNA reads TGTGCTAGTGGTTCTCTAGCGGGATTGGGTTTGGCCGGGGAGCTGTTTTTT. This encodes CASGSLAGLGLAGELFF.

The V gene is TRBV9, the J gene TRBJ2-2, with TRBD1 matching 7 bases. Germline CDR1 SGDLS, CDR2 YYNGEE. The CDR3 consists of 17 residues. V lost 3 bases and J lost 5; bases outside the gene matches: 13. For the CDR3, the DNA is TGTGCCAGCAGCGCTACGGGACAGTTGGTTATAACCGGGGAGCTGTTTTTT. It codes for CASSATGQLVITGELFF.

This clone has just a few counts. This rearrangement joins TRBV9 to TRBJ1-5, with D possibly matching TRBD1 (6 bases). The ends were cut back, 0 bases at V and 4 bases at J, with 8 bases in the middle. CDR1 and CDR2 from the germline V gene are SGDLS and YYNGEE. CDR3 length: 14 amino acids. DNA of the CDR3: TGTGCCAGCAGCGTAGGTGGACAGAATCAGCCCCAGCATTTT. Translated, it gives CASSVGGQNQPQHF. The full variable domain, in which reference TRBV9 and TRBJ1-5 provide the parts outside the CDR3, is DSGVTQTPKHLITATGQRVTLRCSPRSGDLSVYWYQQSLDQGLQFLIQYYNGEERAKGNILERFSAQQFPDLHSELNLSSLELGDSALYFCASSVGGQNQPQHFGDGTRLSIL.

This chain uses TRBV7-9 with TRBJ1-3, with D hard to call. V lost 3 bases and J lost 0, with 15 bases in between. The CDR3 consists of 17 residues. Germline V CDR1 and CDR2: SEHNR, FQNEAQ (reference sequence). The CDR3 is CASSFRLGPRSGNTIYF. The CDR3 coding sequence is TGTGCCAGCAGCTTTCGACTTGGGCCCCGCTCTGGAAACACCATATATTTT.

This chain joins TRBV6-6 and TRBJ1-6, with a tentative D call TRBD1 (6 bases). The CDR3 has 14 residues. Germline V gene lookup returns CDR1 MNHNY and CDR2 SVGAGI (reference sequence). V lost 8 bases and J 10 bases, leaving 18 bases between the germline ends. The CDR3: CASGPDRLRSPLHF. Here the CDR3 DNA reads TGTGCCAGCGGGCCCGACAGGTTAAGATCACCCCTCCACTTT.

The chain carries TRBV6-5 and TRBJ2-6; D remains unclear. CDR1 is MNHEY, CDR2 SVGAGI, per germline. This CDR3 comprises 15 residues. Trimming shortened V by 0 bases and J by 0 bases, and 3 bases separated the two germline ends. The CDR3 coding sequence is TGTGCCAGCAGTTACTCAGCCTCTGGGGCCAACGTCCTGACTTTC. Its translation is CASSYSASGANVLTF.

The gene calls are TRBV2 and TRBJ1-1; the D is unclear. Germline V gene lookup returns CDR1 SNHLY and CDR2 FYNNEI. Trimming stripped 8 bases from V and 1 base from J, with 11 bases between. This CDR3 has 13 residues. The CDR3 sequence is CASGPDKNTEAFF. Here the CDR3 DNA reads TGTGCCAGCGGGCCCGACAAGAACACTGAAGCTTTCTTT.

This chain joins TRBV19 and TRBJ2-7; 12 nucleotides line up with TRBD2. Unmatched junction bases numbered 8, after V lost 6 bases and J lost 2 bases. CDR3 length: 16 amino acids. CDR1 and CDR2 from the germline V gene are LNHDA and SQIVND (reference sequence). The CDR3 here is CASSKTSGGPAYEQYF. The CDR3 nucleotides are TGTGCCAGTAGCAAAACTAGCGGGGGGCCTGCCTACGAGCAGTACTTC.

The V call is TRBV9, the J call TRBJ2-5; tentative D call: TRBD1 (6 bases). Germline CDR1 SGDLS, CDR2 YYNGEE. Trimming cost V 3 bases and J 4 bases, with 16 bases left between them. CDR3 size: 15 residues. CDR3 loop: CASSALTGTGETQYF. The CDR3 nucleotides read TGTGCCAGCAGCGCACTAACAGGGACGGGAGAGACCCAGTACTTC.

J is TRBJ1-1 and V is TRBV7-9; D is unclear. CDR3 length: 17 residues. The germline gives CDR1 SEHNR, CDR2 FQNEAQ (reference sequence). Trimming removed 6 bases at V and 0 bases at J, with 20 bases between. CDR3: CASSRPGVGPMNTEAFF. The CDR3 DNA reads TGTGCCAGCAGTCGACCAGGCGTAGGACCGATGAACACTGAAGCTTTCTTT.